Given below is one T cell receptor (beta chain) in context. The data derive from a study of blood T cell repertoires in COVID-19. The germline V and J ends were trimmed by 4 bases and 5 bases, with 12 bases remaining between them. The CDR3 is 14 residues long. From germline, CDR1 is SNHLY and CDR2 FYNNEI. Only in-frame clones appear in the TCRdb table, and some are missing; sequencing was by immunoSEQ multiplex PCR. The table lists about 160,000 clones, more than 65% of them singletons. Those enrolled, adults aged 18 to 89 years, came from around 24 US areas. Sequenced material: PBMCs or T cells enriched from blood (not recorded which). The sequence was collected from a woman between 40 and 55 years old with acute COVID-19. This sequence joins TRBV2 and TRBJ1-5; D call uncertain. In DNA, the CDR3 is TGTGCCAGCAGTGGGGCGGGATCTTATCAGCCCCAGCATTTT. It is translated as CASSGAGSYQPQHF.